This T cell receptor (beta chain) was found in a study of identical twins (dated by TCRdb to 2016 to 2017). Describing the broader study: The study deep-sequenced TCR alpha and beta repertoires from monozygotic twins, unrelated adults of various ages and cord blood to test whether fetal clonotypes persist. To rule out contamination, replicate twin experiments were performed at different times with different library preparation protocols. The paper as a whole reports these results and caveats: Excess twin sharing in beta out-of-frame sequences was weaker because fewer shared sequences lowered the signal-to-noise ratio. Invariant T cells such as MAIT and iNKT could partly confound zero-insertion analyses, though diverse VJ usage argued against this for most clonotypes. Because the same donors could not be followed over many years, the conclusions depended on cross-sectional statistical analysis. Compared with coincidental sharing between unrelated individuals, out-of-frame TCR alpha sequences shared between twins had an excess of sequences with low generation probability. In monozygotic twins, out-of-frame TCR alpha sharing was systematically underestimated by recombination models, although the models agreed with sharing between unrelated individuals. Fewer insertions were carried by abundant cord blood beta clonotypes, a similar but weaker trend appeared in young adult naive repertoires, and no such trend appeared in memory repertoires.

Deletion took 3 bases off V and 6 bases off J, with a span of 12 bases between the germline ends. Inclusive of the bounding cysteine and phenylalanine, the CDR3 is 14 residues long. Of all the DNA, just the CDR3 is kept, 42 bases in frame from base 1. Libraries were made using 5' RACE. These reads were obtained on an Illumina HiSeq 2000. A universal primer binding site was added through template switching, and the final cDNA carried a unique molecular identifier so that TCR cDNA molecules could be counted accurately. Specific primers in the conserved constant-segment region were used to synthesize first-strand cDNA for TCR alpha and beta chains. To control for contamination, every cDNA library was double barcoded, receiving both a SMART-Mk sample barcode and Illumina barcodes. Two successive PCR steps introduced TruSeq adapter sequences along with Illumina sample barcodes. The Illumina HiSeq platform was used with custom primers to sequence TCR alpha and beta cDNA libraries. For the original study's pipeline: Unique molecular identifiers were extracted from raw reads with MiGEC, and CDR3 positions were determined with MiXCR. Recombination models were inferred per individual with the repgenHMM and IGoR tools using an EM algorithm. Shared clonotype analysis was performed with the tcR package in R, normalizing sharing by the product of cloneset sizes. To study raw recombination without the effects of thymic and clonal selection, out-of-frame nonproductive sequences were analyzed. Clones were called with MiXCR by TCRdb after fastp trimmed the public reads at Q25, and only in-frame beta chains were retained. Identical CDR3 proteins give one entry, which carries the most common genes and DNA. These V and J calls rely on TCRdb rather than the paper's analysis. In this sample the table shows about 690,000 distinct CDR3 sequences, approximately 6% of which occur a single time. The biggest ten clones account for 1.5% to 2% of the sample.

There are many counts of this clonotype. Its recognized antigen is unknown. No base qualities exist here, and no much larger clone lies one base off it. Every donor in the study was a healthy Caucasian. Three unrelated non-twin adults were also sequenced: a male aged 18 to 30, a male aged 50 to 59 and a female aged 50 to 59. Using Miltenyi CD45RO+ enrichment and human naive T-cell isolation kits, memory (CD45RO+) and naive T cells were isolated from PBMC. The chain was built from TRBV12-3 or TRBV12-4 and TRBJ1-5; confidence is insufficient to name the D gene. The clonotype comes from a man between 18 and 29 years old in good health. The sequencing sample was made of naive T cells sorted from blood. The meaning of the sample's cell subset or site label: cells isolated with a human naive T-cell isolation kit. The CDR3 corresponds to CASSFRQAGQPQHF. The sequence in DNA is TGTGCCAGCAGTTTTCGCCAGGCGGGTCAGCCCCAGCATTTT.